These 15 T cell receptor beta chains were sequenced from one sample in a study of neurological immune-mediated disorders (dated by TCRdb to between 2017 and 2020). The library was made by 5' RACE. Sequencing relied on an Illumina HiSeq 2500. Using fastp at Q25 and MiXCR, TCRdb reprocessed the public reads and kept productive beta chains. Each CDR3 protein gets just one entry, which takes the most common genes and DNA from the rows behind it. This sample holds roughly 89,000 distinct CDR3 sequences; just over 2.5% were observed only once. About 1% of the sample rests with the top ten. The sample comprised PBMCs. Source of these receptors: a woman aged 25 to 39 with multiple sclerosis.

This clonotype was detected many times. V gene TRBV20-1 combines with J gene TRBJ1-1; D not certain. The CDR3 has 13 residues. V was cut by 3 bases and J by 11 bases, with 19 bases left in between. CDR1 is DFQATT, CDR2 SNEGSKA, per germline (reference sequence). CDR3 nucleotides: TGCAGTGCTAGCAATTCCCTAGCAGAAGGGGCTTTCTTT. Translated: CSASNSLAEGAFF.

This clonotype came up many times. The chain is built from TRBV4-2 and TRBJ2-6, with 13 positions matching TRBD2. CDR3 length equals 19 residues. Germline CDR1 and CDR2: LGHNA and YNFKEQ. J gave up 0 bases and V 0 bases, and 2 bases lay outside the gene matches. CDR3 sequence (DNA): TGTGCCAGCAGCCAAGAAGGGACTAGCGGGACCTCTGGGGCCAACGTCCTGACTTTC. It is translated as CASSQEGTSGTSGANVLTF.

This clonotype was found many times. The chain uses TRBV11-2 and TRBJ1-1, with D maybe TRBD1 (6 bases). This CDR3 region has 12 residues. Germline assignment: CDR1 SGHAT and CDR2 FQNNGV. Trimming left V 7 bases short and J 4 bases short, with 10 bases between. CDR3 in amino acids: CASNREVTEAFF. The CDR3 DNA reads as TGTGCCAGCAACAGGGAGGTCACTGAAGCTTTCTTT.

This clonotype was observed at least ten times. Here the CDR3 reads CASKKEEGWREQYF. The CDR3 coding sequence is TGCGCCAGCAAAAAGGAGGAGGGATGGAGGGAGCAGTACTTC. J is TRBJ2-7 and V is TRBV5-1; D is perhaps TRBD2 (6 bases). Trimming pared 6 bases from V and 7 bases from J, leaving 20 bases between. Germline V gene sequence: CDR1 SGHRS, CDR2 YFSETQ. This CDR3 has 14 amino acids.

This clonotype showed up many times. The chain has TRBV20-1 and TRBJ1-1; D is possibly TRBD1 (5 bases). The CDR3 is made up of 13 amino acids. V lost 3 bases to trimming and J lost 1 base, with 9 bases between them. In germline, CDR1 is DFQATT, CDR2 SNEGSKA (reference sequence). The CDR3 reads CSARSDTNTEAFF. The CDR3 DNA follows: TGCAGTGCTAGGTCGGACACGAACACTGAAGCTTTCTTT.

This clonotype was counted at least ten times. One junction end does not reproduce the germline sequence, and a read error may be involved. The chain uses TRBV20-1 and TRBJ2-1; 10 nucleotides line up with TRBD2. Germline V gene sequence: CDR1 DFQATT, CDR2 SNEGSKA (reference sequence). The CDR3 has 13 amino acids. CDR3 nucleotide sequence: TGCAGTGATAGAGCGGGAGGGTACAATGAGCAGTTCTTC. Encoded protein: CSDRAGGYNEQFF.

The chain joins TRBV5-1 to TRBJ2-1, with a possible D match to TRBD2 (6 bases). Germline CDR1 is SGHRS and CDR2 is YFSETQ. The CDR3 sequence is 13 residues long. Trimming pared 3 bases from V and 8 bases from J, leaving 12 bases between. CDR3 region: CASSSGGADEQFF. CDR3 sequence (DNA): TGCGCCAGCAGCTCTGGAGGGGCAGATGAGCAGTTCTTC.

This clonotype was counted many times. The chain links TRBV27 to TRBJ2-7, with D maybe TRBD2 (6 bases). There are 13 residues in the CDR3. V lost 7 bases and J 2 bases, leaving 12 bases between the germline ends. Germline V gives CDR1 MNHEY, CDR2 SMNVEV (reference sequence). The CDR3 is CASKASVAYEQYF. CDR3 DNA sequence: TGTGCCAGCAAGGCTAGCGTCGCCTACGAGCAGTACTTC.

This clonotype was detected ten times or more. The V gene is TRBV5-6, the J gene TRBJ2-2; D is perhaps TRBD2 (5 bases). V gave up 0 bases and J gave up 5 bases, with 20 bases separating them. Germline V lookup: CDR1 SGHDT, CDR2 YYEEEE. The CDR3 contains 18 residues. For the CDR3, the DNA is TGTGCCAGCAGCTTGGAGTCTAGCCTATCCACTGGGACCGGGGAGCTGTTTTTT. Residues: CASSLESSLSTGTGELFF.

This clonotype was picked up many times. The gene calls are TRBV24-1 and TRBJ1-1; tentative D call: TRBD1 (6 bases). Germline V gene lookup returns CDR1 KGHDR and CDR2 SFDVKD. The CDR3 has 15 residues. V lost 2 bases and J lost 4, with 13 bases in between. CDR3 amino acids: CATSDSRRGGTEAFF. The CDR3 DNA sequence: TGTGCCACCAGTGATTCGAGGAGGGGGGGCACTGAAGCTTTCTTT.

This clonotype has ten or more counts. This chain joins TRBV12-3 or TRBV12-4 and TRBJ1-5; D ambiguous. The CDR3 totals 13 residues. The germline V and J ends were trimmed by 6 bases and 5 bases, with 11 bases remaining between them. The CDR3 here is CASSRSSDQPQHF. CDR3 sequence (DNA): TGTGCCAGCAGCCGTTCGTCCGATCAGCCCCAGCATTTT.

This clonotype was counted ten times or more. The chain links TRBV14 to TRBJ2-3; 7 nucleotides line up with TRBD2. Unmatched junction bases numbered 5, after V lost 10 bases and J lost 4 bases. Germline loops: CDR1 SGHDN, CDR2 FVKESK. The CDR3 sequence is 12 residues long. The CDR3 reads CANKAGADTQYF. In DNA form, the CDR3 reads TGTGCCAACAAGGCGGGAGCAGATACGCAGTATTTT.

This clonotype has ten or more counts. The rearrangement joins TRBV7-2 to TRBJ1-5; D call uncertain. Trimming removed 1 base from V and 6 bases from J, with 10 bases in between. CDR3 length equals 14 residues. Germline assignment: CDR1 SGHTA and CDR2 FQGNSA. This CDR3 is CASSLGWAGQPQHF. In DNA form, the CDR3 reads TGTGCCAGCAGCTTAGGGTGGGCCGGTCAGCCCCAGCATTTT.

This clonotype was detected ten times or more. This chain connects TRBV7-2 to TRBJ1-2; D is ambiguous. Germline CDR1 SGHTA, CDR2 FQGNSA. The CDR3 runs to 13 residues. V was shortened by 4 bases and J by 4 bases, with 10 bases between the two germline ends. CDR3 residues: CASSSGRSYGYTF. The DNA of the CDR3 is TGTGCCAGCAGCTCTGGACGGAGCTATGGCTACACCTTC.

In its sample, this clonotype was seen many times. This sequence joins TRBV29-1 and TRBJ2-7, with 9 positions matching TRBD1. The V and J ends lost 6 bases and 3 bases, in that order; junction bases with no gene match: 9. In germline, CDR1 is SQVTM, CDR2 ANQGSEA. CDR3 size: 14 residues. The CDR3, as DNA: TGCAGCGTCCAGGACAGGGGTGGCGACTACGAGCAGTACTTC. This gives the protein CSVQDRGGDYEQYF.